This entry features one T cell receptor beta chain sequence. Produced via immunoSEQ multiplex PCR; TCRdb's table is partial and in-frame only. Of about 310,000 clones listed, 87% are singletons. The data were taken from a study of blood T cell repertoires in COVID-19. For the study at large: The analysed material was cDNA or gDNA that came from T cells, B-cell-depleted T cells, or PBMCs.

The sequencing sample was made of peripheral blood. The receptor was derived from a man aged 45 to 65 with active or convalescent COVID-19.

The DNA for the CDR3 is TGCGCCAGCAGCCAAGATCCCCACTTGAGCTCGCAGACCCAGTACTTC. It encodes CASSQDPHLSSQTQYF. The rearrangement uses TRBV4-1 and TRBJ2-5; no reliable D call. Trimming left V 0 bases short and J 6 bases short, with 17 bases between. This CDR3 is 16 amino acids long. Germline lookup yields CDR1 MGHRA and CDR2 YSYEKL.